The table lists the clone carrying this T cell receptor (beta chain) with many counts. This may come from a read error, since a much larger clone is one base off. This CDR3 region has 15 residues. Germline V gives CDR1 MNHNS, CDR2 SASEGT. The trim removed 4 bases at V and 8 bases at J, leaving 6 bases unmatched. This specimen belongs to a study of metastatic and nonmetastatic thyroid tumors. Thyroid surgery took place with no prior treatment in any patient. TCRdb ran MiXCR on the PCR reads. The sample yields 20,000 to 25,000 clones, around a sixth seen once. The origin of this receptor is a female donor with papillary thyroid cancer or a benign thyroid nodule (not recorded which). Some clones in this sample may be carry-over from other donors' samples. The sequencing sample was made of blood. The chain carries TRBV6-1 and TRBJ1-4; 11 nucleotides line up with TRBD1. CDR3 sequence reads: CASSASGTGGEKLFF. In DNA, the CDR3 is TGTGCCAGCAGTGCGAGCGGGACAGGGGGAGAAAAACTGTTTTTT.